Listed below are T cell receptor beta chains from one sample, sequenced in a study of early T cells in non-severe SARS-CoV-2 infection. TCRdb passed the 5' RACE reads through MiXCR, listing each CDR3 protein once. The sample holds about 75,000 distinct CDR3 sequences, about 11% seen once. The material sequenced was whole blood, taken at baseline. All receptors come from an adult who was a healthcare worker with PCR-confirmed SARS-CoV-2 infection or an uninfected control (not recorded which). Both conserved end residues are part of each CDR3. A D gene is named only where the DNA matches it firmly. Size is omitted from some rows. Given values are once, few, many or a class for expanded clones.

>-|TRBV5-1|-|15|TRBJ2-3
TGCGCCAGCAGCTTAGGAGGTGACAGCACAGATACGCAGTATTTT
CASSLGGDSTDTQYF
>-|TRBV12-3/TRBV12-4|TRBD1|14|TRBJ2-2
TGTGCCAGTGTAGGACAGGCAAGCACCGGGGAGCTGTTTTTT
CASVGQASTGELFF
>few|TRBV28|-|12|TRBJ1-1
TGTGCCAGCAGTTCCCACAGGGATGAAGCTTTCTTT
CASSSHRDEAFF
>many|TRBV9|-|15|TRBJ2-3
TGTGCCAGCAGCGAAAACGAGGGGGACACAGATACGCAGTATTTT
CASSENEGDTDTQYF
>few|TRBV12-5|TRBD1|15|TRBJ2-3
TGTGCTACCGCCCCGGGACAGGTCAACACAGATACGCAGTATTTT
CATAPGQVNTDTQYF
>few|TRBV28|-|13|TRBJ1-2
TGTGCCAGCAGCTCATTAGTCCGCTATGGCTACACCTTC
CASSSLVRYGYTF
>many|TRBV25-1|-|13|TRBJ1-3
TGTGCCACCGGAAGCAACTCTGGAAACACCATATATTTT
CATGSNSGNTIYF
>-|TRBV20-1|-|13|TRBJ1-2
TGCAGTGCTAGAGAGCAAGCTAACTATGGCTACACCTTC
CSAREQANYGYTF
>few|TRBV6-5|-|13|TRBJ1-5
TGTGCCAGCAGTTACTCAGCTAATCAGCCCCAGCATTTT
CASSYSANQPQHF
>-|TRBV20-1|-|12|TRBJ1-1
TGCAGTGCTAGGACGCGGGGCACTGAAGCTTTCTTT
CSARTRGTEAFF
>-|TRBV7-8|TRBD2|17|TRBJ2-1
TGTGCCAGCAGCTTATACACGGGACTAGCGGCCCACAATGAGCAGTTCTTC
CASSLYTGLAAHNEQFF
>few|TRBV9|-|15|TRBJ1-4
TGTGCCAGCAGCGTAGACGGCAGGTCTAATGAAAAACTGTTTTTT
CASSVDGRSNEKLFF
>many|TRBV20-1|-|15|TRBJ1-6
TGCAGTGCTAGGCACAGGGAGGGTAATAATTCACCCCTCCACTTT
CSARHREGNNSPLHF
>-|TRBV20-1|TRBD2|16|TRBJ2-3
TGCAGTGCTCGGACTAGCGGGGGCCTTAGCACAGATACGCAGTATTTT
CSARTSGGLSTDTQYF
>-|TRBV20-1|-|13|TRBJ1-1
TGCAGTGCTCCCTCACAGGTGCGCACTGAAGCTTTCTTT
CSAPSQVRTEAFF
>-|TRBV5-6|TRBD1|14|TRBJ1-2
TGTGCCAGCAGCTTACCAGGGGGCGGCTATGGCTACACCTTC
CASSLPGGGYGYTF
>many|TRBV29-1|-|11|TRBJ2-1
TGCAGCGTTGACCGGGGGAATGAGCAGTTCTTC
CSVDRGNEQFF
>many|TRBV6-5|-|13|TRBJ2-1
TGTGCCAGTCGCAGAAGCACCAACGGGGGGCAGTTCTTC
CASRRSTNGGQFF
>many|TRBV10-3|-|16|TRBJ1-5
TGTGCCATCAGTGAGACTGCCGGGACACCGAATCAGCCCCAGCATTTT
CAISETAGTPNQPQHF
>few|TRBV28|-|14|TRBJ1-4
TGTGCCACAGTATCGGGCGCAACTAATGAAAAACTGTTTTTT
CATVSGATNEKLFF
>many|TRBV30|-|12|TRBJ2-1
TGTGCCTGGGGGCCTTTCTACAATGAGCAGTTCTTC
CAWGPFYNEQFF
>few|TRBV5-6|-|17|TRBJ2-7
TGTGCCAGCAGCTTGGAGGTTTTGGCAGGGGGGCTATACGAGCAGTACTTC
CASSLEVLAGGLYEQYF
>-|TRBV11-2|-|15|TRBJ1-5
TGTGCCAGCAGCTTAGAACCTACAGGGACTCAGCCCCAGCATTTT
CASSLEPTGTQPQHF
>-|TRBV5-1|TRBD1|15|TRBJ2-7
TGCGCCAGCAGCTTGGCAGGACAGGTCTCCTACGAGCAGTACTTC
CASSLAGQVSYEQYF
>many|TRBV7-7|-|13|TRBJ2-1
TGTGCCAGCTCACACGGGGGATCCAATGAGCAGTTCTTC
CASSHGGSNEQFF
>few|TRBV29-1|-|11|TRBJ2-4
TGCAGCGTTAATTTGGATCACATTCAGTACTTC
CSVNLDHIQYF
>few|TRBV27|-|14|TRBJ1-2
TGTGCCAGCAGCCCGATGGGTCAGCACTATGGCTACACCTTC
CASSPMGQHYGYTF
>many|TRBV20-1|TRBD2|13|TRBJ2-1
TGCAGCTTTAAGCGGGGGGACTACAATGAGCAGTTCTTC
CSFKRGDYNEQFF
>many|TRBV6-6|-|16|TRBJ1-1
TGTGCCAGCAGTTACCTTGCCACCCGGGGGTACACTGAAGCTTTCTTT
CASSYLATRGYTEAFF
>many|TRBV9|TRBD1|20|TRBJ1-3
TGTGCCAGCAGCGTATCAGGGGGCTTGCCCCTCGTTCCCTCTGGAAACACCATATATTTT
CASSVSGGLPLVPSGNTIYF
>-|TRBV7-6|-|15|TRBJ1-1
TGTGCCAGCAGCTTAGATCAGGTTTTGGTCACTGAAGCTTTCTTT
CASSLDQVLVTEAFF
>-|TRBV10-3|-|15|TRBJ1-1
TGTGCCATCAGTGAGATCGGGGAGAACGGTGGAGAAGCTTTCTTT
CAISEIGENGGEAFF
>many|TRBV12-3/TRBV12-4|-|15|TRBJ1-3
TGTGCCAGCTCCTTGGGGCAACTAACGGAAAACACCATATATTTT
CASSLGQLTENTIYF
>-|TRBV20-1|TRBD2|16|TRBJ2-7
TGCAGTGCTAGAGTATTTACGGGGGGGGCGGCCTACGAGCAGTACTTC
CSARVFTGGAAYEQYF
>-|TRBV6-2/TRBV6-3|-|12|TRBJ2-1
TGTGCCAGCGGAAGGGGGACCAATGAGCAGTTCTTC
CASGRGTNEQFF
>-|TRBV12-3/TRBV12-4|-|14|TRBJ2-5
TGTGCCAGCAGTTTGATGTCAAATCAAGAGACCCAGTACTTC
CASSLMSNQETQYF
>many|TRBV20-1|-|13|TRBJ2-3
TGCAGTGCCTCAGATCGGGGCACAGATACGCAGTATTTT
CSASDRGTDTQYF
>-|TRBV11-2|TRBD1|19|TRBJ1-1
TGTGCCAGCAGATCTTCAACCCGGGACAGGGGAAGCATGAACACTGAAGCTTTCTTT
CASRSSTRDRGSMNTEAFF
>-|TRBV3-1|TRBD1|17|TRBJ2-2
TGTGCCAGCAGCTCAACCTCCGGGACAGGGATCACCGGGGAGCTGTTTTTT
CASSSTSGTGITGELFF
>-|TRBV21-1|-|16|TRBJ1-6
TGTGCCAGCACTCCTTTGATCCGGGACACTAATTCACCCCTCCACTTT
CASTPLIRDTNSPLHF
>many|TRBV11-2|TRBD1|15|TRBJ2-7
TGTGCCAGCAGCTTGGGGACAGGGGCCCAATGGGAGCAGTACTTC
CASSLGTGAQWEQYF
>many|TRBV10-3|-|14|TRBJ2-7
TGTGCCATCAGTGCAGCGGACGGCTCCTACGAGCAGTACTTC
CAISAADGSYEQYF
>few|TRBV6-2/TRBV6-3|-|12|TRBJ2-7
TGTGCCAGCAGTTACCCAGGCTACGAGCAGTACTTC
CASSYPGYEQYF
>many|TRBV11-3|-|13|TRBJ1-1
TGTGCCAGCAGCTCCCAGGGGAACACTGAAGCTTTCTTT
CASSSQGNTEAFF
>-|TRBV28|-|16|TRBJ1-3
TGTGCCAGCAGTTTTTTTCGTGCGGGCTCTGGAAACACCATATATTTT
CASSFFRAGSGNTIYF
>few|TRBV9|-|14|TRBJ2-2
TGTGCCAGCAGTCAGGGAGGATACACCGGGGAGCTGTTTTTT
CASSQGGYTGELFF
>many|TRBV12-3/TRBV12-4|-|16|TRBJ2-1
TGTGCCAGCAACCGACAACCGGGGCTAGCTTCCAATGAGCAGTTCTTC
CASNRQPGLASNEQFF
>-|TRBV6-5|TRBD2|13|TRBJ2-3
TGTGCCAGCAGCCACCCGGGACTAGCCTCACAGTATTTT
CASSHPGLASQYF
>-|TRBV7-2|TRBD1|12|TRBJ1-4
TGTGCCAGCAGCTTAGGGGGGACAGAACTGTTTTTT
CASSLGGTELFF
>many|TRBV3-1|-|16|TRBJ1-3
TGTGCCAGCAGCCAAGACCGGACAGCCTCTGGAAACACCATATATTTT
CASSQDRTASGNTIYF